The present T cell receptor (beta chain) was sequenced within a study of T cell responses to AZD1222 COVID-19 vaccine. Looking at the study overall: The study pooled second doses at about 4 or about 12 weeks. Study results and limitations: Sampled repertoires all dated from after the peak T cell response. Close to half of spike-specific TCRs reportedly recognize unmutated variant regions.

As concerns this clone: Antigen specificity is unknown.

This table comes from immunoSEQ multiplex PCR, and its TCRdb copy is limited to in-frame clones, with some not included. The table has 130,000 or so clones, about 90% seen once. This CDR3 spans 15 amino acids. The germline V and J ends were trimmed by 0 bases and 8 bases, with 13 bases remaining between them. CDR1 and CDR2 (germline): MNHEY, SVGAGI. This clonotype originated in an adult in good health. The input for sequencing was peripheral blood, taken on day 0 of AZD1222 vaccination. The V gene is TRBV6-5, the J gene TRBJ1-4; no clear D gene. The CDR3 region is CASSYSSGIGEKLFF. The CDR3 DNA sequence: TGTGCCAGCAGTTACTCTAGCGGAATAGGGGAAAAACTGTTTTTT.